These 14 T cell receptor beta chains were all obtained from the same sample, sequenced in a study of blood T cell repertoires in COVID-19. Some clones are missing from TCRdb's copy, which holds only in-frame ones; the method was immunoSEQ multiplex PCR. This table holds under 200,000 clones, roughly 84% found once. Sequenced sample: peripheral blood. These receptors came from a human donor in a cohort sampled during active COVID-19.

This clone was seen a handful of times. V gene TRBV15 combines with J gene TRBJ1-3; D unclear. V was pared by 0 bases and J by 4 bases, with 10 bases between. The CDR3 is 15 amino acids. Germline CDR1 reads LNHNV; CDR2 reads YYDKDF (reference sequence). The CDR3 DNA reads as TGTGCCACCAGCAGAGATTACACAGCCGGAAACACCATATATTTT. Translating it yields CATSRDYTAGNTIYF.

The chain employs TRBV5-4 and TRBJ2-7; 8 bases are a match to TRBD1. CDR1 is SGHNT and CDR2 is YYREEE in the germline V gene (reference sequence). After removal of 1 base from V and 4 bases from J, the junction contained 1 base not matched to a gene. The CDR3 totals 13 residues. This CDR3 is CASSLNRGYEQYF. Here the CDR3 DNA reads TGTGCCAGCAGCTTGAACAGGGGGTACGAGCAGTACTTC. The entire variable domain, with the rest obtained from reference TRBV5-4 and TRBJ2-7, is as follows: ETGVTQSPTHLIKTRGQQVTLRCSSQSGHNTVSWYQQALGQGPQFIFQYYREEENGRGNFPPRFSGLQFPNYSSELNVNALELDDSALYLCASSLNRGYEQYFGPGTRLTVT.

The chain combines TRBV5-4 with TRBJ2-7; 10 bases map to TRBD2. This CDR3 contains 14 residues. The germline gives CDR1 SGHNT, CDR2 YYREEE (reference sequence). The V segment lost 2 bases and the J segment 7 bases; nucleotides outside the gene matches: 6. The CDR3 nucleotides read TGTGCCAGCAGCTTAGCGGGAGGGCCGGGAGAGCAGTACTTC. This gives the protein CASSLAGGPGEQYF.

The gene calls are TRBV4-1 and TRBJ2-5; TRBD1 matches at 12 bases. The trim removed 1 base at V and 5 bases at J, leaving 8 bases unmatched. This CDR3 comprises 17 residues. Germline CDR1 is MGHRA and CDR2 is YSYEKL. CDR3 amino acids: CASSQASGTGGAETQYF. As DNA, the CDR3 is TGCGCCAGCAGCCAAGCCTCCGGGACAGGGGGCGCTGAGACCCAGTACTTC.

The chain carries TRBV5-4 and TRBJ2-1; the match to TRBD1 covers 7 bases. Per the germline V gene, CDR1 is SGHNT and CDR2 is YYREEE (reference sequence). The CDR3 runs to 14 residues. The ends lost 4 bases at V and 9 bases at J; junction bases unmatched: 10. Here the CDR3 reads CASSITGARAEQFF. The DNA for the CDR3 is TGTGCCAGCAGCATCACAGGGGCCAGGGCTGAGCAGTTCTTC.

The chain employs TRBV7-9 and TRBJ2-5; 14 bases agree with TRBD2. The junction had 4 bases not matched to a gene; V was cut back by 3 bases and J by 1 base. This CDR3 spans 17 amino acids. In germline, CDR1 is SEHNR, CDR2 FQNEAQ (reference sequence). The CDR3 reads CASSLTSGRGGQETQYF. CDR3 sequence (DNA): TGTGCCAGCAGCTTGACTAGCGGGAGGGGAGGCCAAGAGACCCAGTACTTC.

This chain connects TRBV19 to TRBJ2-7; 10 bases are a match to TRBD1. The CDR3 loop spans 13 amino acids. J lost 7 bases, V lost 6 bases, and 6 bases had no gene match. From germline, CDR1 is LNHDA and CDR2 SQIVND (reference sequence). The chain's CDR3 is CASRDRGRREQYF. CDR3 in DNA: TGTGCCAGTAGAGACAGGGGGCGCAGGGAGCAGTACTTC. The full variable domain, rest sourced from reference TRBV19 and TRBJ2-7, is DGGITQSPKYLFRKEGQNVTLSCEQNLNHDAMYWYRQDPGQGLRLIYYSQIVNDFQKGDIAEGYSVSREKKESFPLTVTSAQKNPTAFYLCASRDRGRREQYFGPGTRLTVT.

The gene calls are TRBV28 and TRBJ1-2; D unclear. Between the trimmed V and J ends, which lost 4 bases and 3 bases, there was a span of 6 bases. CDR3 length: 12 residues. Per germline, CDR1 MDHEN and CDR2 SYDVKM. The CDR3 bases are TGTGCCAGCAGTTGGGAGGACTATGGCTACACCTTC. Residues: CASSWEDYGYTF.

The gene calls are TRBV27 and TRBJ2-7; TRBD2 matches at 9 bases. The germline V gene has CDR1 MNHEY and CDR2 SMNVEV (reference sequence). The CDR3 has 15 residues. V shed 4 bases and J 0 bases; nucleotides not matched to a gene: 4. Here the CDR3 DNA reads TGTGCCAGCAGTTGGCGCGGGAGGGCCTCCTACGAGCAGTACTTC. It encodes CASSWRGRASYEQYF.

The chain couples TRBV12-3 or TRBV12-4 to TRBJ1-2; D unclear. The CDR3 contains 13 residues. Trimming stripped 5 bases from V and 3 bases from J, with 10 bases between. CDR3 sequence reads: CASSPLGYYGYTF. DNA of the CDR3: TGTGCCAGCAGTCCCCTAGGTTACTATGGCTACACCTTC.

CDR3 protein: CASSLVSGSPYNEQFF. The DNA of the CDR3 is TGCGCCAGCAGCTTGGTAAGCGGGAGCCCCTACAATGAGCAGTTCTTC. The chain is built from TRBV5-1 and TRBJ2-1; 8 bases are a match to TRBD2. This CDR3 comprises 16 residues. V lost 0 bases and J lost 2; bases outside the gene matches: 4. The V gene's germline CDR1 is SGHRS and CDR2 YFSETQ.

This rearrangement joins TRBV15 to TRBJ1-1; D perhaps matches TRBD1 (6 bases). Germline V gene sequence: CDR1 LNHNV, CDR2 YYDKDF (reference sequence). V lost 3 bases to trimming and J lost 5 bases, with 19 bases between them. The CDR3 runs to 16 residues. CDR3 amino acids: CATSSPLRGKRTEAFF. The CDR3, as DNA: TGTGCCACCAGCAGTCCATTGAGGGGGAAAAGGACTGAAGCTTTCTTT.

The chain combines TRBV6-5 with TRBJ1-1; D remains ambiguous. Germline V gives CDR1 MNHEY, CDR2 SVGAGI. This CDR3 comprises 12 residues. The V and J ends lost 6 bases and 11 bases respectively, with 16 bases between them. The CDR3 DNA is TGTGCCAGCAGGGCATTGGGCTTGACGGCTTTCTTT. Amino acid sequence: CASRALGLTAFF.

The rearrangement links TRBV6-5 to TRBJ1-5, with D unclear. The V and J ends lost 2 bases and 0 bases respectively, with 8 bases between them. The CDR3 sequence is 15 residues long. Looked up from germline, CDR1 is MNHEY and CDR2 is SVGAGI. CDR3: CASSYSVGSNQPQHF. The CDR3 DNA follows: TGTGCCAGCAGTTACAGCGTCGGTAGCAATCAGCCCCAGCATTTT.